Given below is one T cell receptor beta chain in context. This clone was detected once. Its antigen target is currently unknown. There are no base qualities to consult, and no much larger clone falls within one base. The same CDR3 is also encoded by other DNA sequences in this sample. Each sample was amplified in two independent genomic DNA replicates, using 0.4 to 0.6 ug for blood and approximately 1.6 ug for tumor or normal breast. TCRB sequencing of genomic DNA was carried out with the ImmunoSeq Intro kit according to the manufacturer's instructions. Multiplex PCR ran roughly 30 cycles with proprietary primers and spike-in control sequences for absolute quantification. Single-end 150-bp reads were used to sequence an 87-bp fragment spanning the CDR3 plus the flanking V and J genes. Each lane of an Illumina MiSeq using version 3.0 chemistry carried seven multiplexed samples, with two replicates per sample. The study's own analysis went as follows. Raw data were processed with the vendor's proprietary pipeline, and both replicates were merged into a single result per sample. To define clonotypes, the study grouped productive rearrangements that shared the V-gene family, CDR3 amino acid sequence and J-gene segment. To compute clonality, the normalized Shannon entropy (Pielou evenness) of TCRB abundances was subtracted from 1. To estimate T cell density, the total number of templates was divided by the number of input cells, which was inferred from the amount of DNA input. Recon with default parameters was used to estimate total repertoire diversity and clonality. Tumor-enriched clonotypes were defined as having over 0.1% abundance in tumor and at least 32-fold higher abundance than in normal breast. The immuneACCESS repertoire file appears here via TCRdb, limited to in-frame rearrangements. These files lack a portion of the clones; in checked studies, under half of the deficit traces to unresolved V genes, and the cause of the others is not known. That table supplies the V and J calls and clone size; D and trimming were determined from the DNA. Across this sample there are approximately 48,000 clones, with under 95% seen only once. The ten most abundant clones make up 4% to 5.5% of the sample.

The CDR3 goes from the cysteine to the phenylalanine over 15 residues. The DNA shown is the 45-base CDR3, in frame from base 1. The germline V end is reduced by 3 bases and the J end by 4 bases; junction bases left unmatched: 3. For CDR1 and CDR2, the germline V gene lists SGHVS and FNYEAQ. This specimen comes from a study of early stage breast cancer tumors (dated by TCRdb to about 2017). About the investigation overall: Of the 15 to 20 invasive breast tumors, about a dozen were found to be estrogen receptor-positive, progesterone receptor-positive and HER2-negative. Most of the 12 ER+/PR+/HER2- tumors were invasive ductal carcinomas, while the other four were invasive lobular carcinomas. A read coverage of roughly 10-fold per sample was achieved on average. The samples as a whole yielded around 2.4 million detected templates, corresponding to nearly 1,100,000 unique clonotypes.

The study profiled bulk TCR beta-chain repertoires in matched peripheral blood, tumor and adjacent normal breast tissue taken from fewer than 20 patients with early-stage breast cancer. Before surgery, about 5-11 mL of whole blood was collected into EDTA tubes and then processed within 2 hours. Peripheral blood mononuclear cells were isolated by Ficoll-Paque centrifugation in SepMate-50 tubes. PBMCs were cryopreserved in roughly 90% FBS with approximately 10% DMSO in aliquots of 2 to 4 million cells and stored in liquid nitrogen. The Qiagen AllPrep DNA/RNA Mini kit was used to extract genomic DNA. On the study overall, not on this receptor specifically: Enriched TCRB sequences shared across patients were found to be mostly commonly generated sequences that were unlikely to play an important role in the tumor microenvironment. Bulk genomic DNA sequencing of unsorted cells missed chain pairing and functional markers such as CD4, CD8 and FOXP3. Greater similarity was observed between blood and normal breast repertoires than between blood and tumor repertoires, and tumor was distinguished from normal in about 85% of the 16 patients when each tissue was compared with blood. Roughly 2.7-fold higher T cell density and higher clonality were observed in tumors than in adjacent normal breast tissue. Because the cohort was small, a breakdown by tumor subtype could not be done.

The receptor chain draws on TRBV7-6 and TRBJ2-2; a stretch of 9 junction bases matches TRBD1. Sequencing was done on a sample of blood. The TCR originated in an older person with breast cancer. This receptor carries the CDR3 CASSLGQGGTGELFF. The nucleotide sequence is given as TGTGCCAGCAGCTTGGGACAGGGCGGCACCGGGGAGCTGTTTTTT. Beyond the CDR3, the reference TRBV7-6 and TRBJ2-2 genes provide the residues; the full variable domain reads: GAGVSQSPRYKVTKRGQDVALRCDPISGHVSLYWYRQALGQGPEFLTYFNYEAQQDKSGLPNDRFSAERPEGSISTLTIQRTEQRDSAMYRCASSLGQGGTGELFFGEGSRLTVL.